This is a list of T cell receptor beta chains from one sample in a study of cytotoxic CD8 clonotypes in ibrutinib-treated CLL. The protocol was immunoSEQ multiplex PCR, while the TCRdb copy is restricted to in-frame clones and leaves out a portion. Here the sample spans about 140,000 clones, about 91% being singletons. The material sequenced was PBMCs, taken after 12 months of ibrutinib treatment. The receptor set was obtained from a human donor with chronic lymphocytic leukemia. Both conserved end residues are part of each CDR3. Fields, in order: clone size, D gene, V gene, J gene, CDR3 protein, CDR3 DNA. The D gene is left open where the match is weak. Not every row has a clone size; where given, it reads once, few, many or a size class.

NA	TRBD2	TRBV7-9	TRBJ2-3	CASSDSGLVSTDTQYF	TGTGCCAGCAGTGACTCGGGACTAGTATCCACAGATACGCAGTATTTT
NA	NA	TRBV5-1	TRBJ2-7	CASSLSRDYEQYF	TGCGCCAGCAGCTTGTCCAGGGACTACGAGCAGTACTTC
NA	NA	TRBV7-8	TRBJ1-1	CASRVAGSTEAFF	TGTGCCAGCAGGGTGGCAGGATCCACTGAAGCTTTCTTT
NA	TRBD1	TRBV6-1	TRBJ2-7	CASSERQGAYEQYF	TGTGCCAGCAGTGAAAGGCAGGGGGCGTACGAGCAGTACTTC
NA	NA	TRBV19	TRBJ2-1	CASSLGYNEQFF	TGTGCCAGTAGCTTGGGATACAATGAGCAGTTCTTC
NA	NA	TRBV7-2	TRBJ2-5	CASSLGQPGGETQYF	TGTGCCAGCAGCTTGGGGCAGCCGGGTGGAGAGACCCAGTACTTC
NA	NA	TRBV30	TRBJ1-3	CAWLRDAFSGNTIYF	TGTGCCTGGCTCAGGGACGCCTTCTCTGGAAACACCATATATTTT
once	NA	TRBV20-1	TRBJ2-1	CSASTGGAIF	TGCAGTGCTAGTACTGGGGGCGCGATCTTC
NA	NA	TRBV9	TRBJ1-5	CASSMGGGQPQHF	TGTGCCAGCAGCATGGGGGGAGGGCAGCCCCAGCATTTT
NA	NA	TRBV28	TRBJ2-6	CASSLASSSGANVLTF	TGTGCCAGTTCTCTAGCGTCAAGCTCTGGGGCCAACGTCCTGACTTTC
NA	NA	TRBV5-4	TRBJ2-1	CASHQGPAQTNEQFF	TGTGCCAGCCATCAGGGGCCCGCACAGACCAATGAGCAGTTCTTC
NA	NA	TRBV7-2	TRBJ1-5	CASSRASNQPQHF	TGTGCCAGCAGCCGGGCGAGCAATCAGCCCCAGCATTTT
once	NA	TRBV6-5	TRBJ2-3	CASSIPVLTQYF	TGTGCCAGCAGCATACCGGTCCTAACGCAGTATTTT
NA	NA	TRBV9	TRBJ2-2	CASSVVSSNTGELFF	TGTGCCAGCAGCGTAGTCAGCTCGAACACCGGGGAGCTGTTTTTT
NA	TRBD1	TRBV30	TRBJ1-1	CAWTVGTANMNTEAFF	TGTGCCTGGACGGTCGGGACAGCGAACATGAACACTGAAGCTTTCTTT
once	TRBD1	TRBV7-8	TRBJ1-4	CASSLDRGNEKLFF	TGTGCCAGCAGCTTAGACAGGGGGAATGAAAAACTGTTTTTT
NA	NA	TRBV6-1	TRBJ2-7	CASSDPRGADYEQYF	TGTGCCAGCAGTGATCCGCGGGGCGCTGATTACGAGCAGTACTTC
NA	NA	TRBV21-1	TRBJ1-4	CASSKLGRGATNEKLFF	TGTGCCAGCAGCAAATTGGGCAGAGGGGCAACTAATGAAAAACTGTTTTTT
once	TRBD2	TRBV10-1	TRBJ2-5	CASSESWGLAIRETQYF	TGCGCCAGCAGTGAGTCGTGGGGACTAGCGATCCGGGAGACCCAGTACTTC
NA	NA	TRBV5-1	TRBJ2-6	CASSLKISGANVLTF	TGCGCCAGCAGCTTGAAGATCTCTGGGGCCAACGTCCTGACTTTC
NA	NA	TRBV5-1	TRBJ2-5	CASREADDQYF	TGCGCCAGCAGGGAGGCAGACGACCAGTACTTC
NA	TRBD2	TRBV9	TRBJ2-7	CASSPTSGRSGEQYF	TGTGCCAGCAGCCCTACTAGCGGGAGGTCGGGCGAGCAGTACTTC
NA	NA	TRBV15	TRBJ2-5	CATSRDLSETQYF	TGTGCCACCAGCAGAGACCTGTCGGAGACCCAGTACTTC
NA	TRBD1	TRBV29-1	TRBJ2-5	CSVETGTEETQYF	TGCAGCGTTGAGACCGGGACAGAAGAGACCCAGTACTTC
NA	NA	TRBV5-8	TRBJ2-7	CASSLGPQGYEQYF	TGTGCCAGCAGCTTGGGGCCCCAGGGCTACGAGCAGTACTTC
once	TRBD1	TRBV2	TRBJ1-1	CARTKPGQGLMNTEAFF	TGTGCCAGGACGAAGCCGGGACAGGGCCTCATGAACACTGAAGCTTTCTTT
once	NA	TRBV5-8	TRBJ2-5	CASSLAASQETQYF	TGTGCCAGCAGCTTGGCAGCTAGTCAGGAGACCCAGTACTTC
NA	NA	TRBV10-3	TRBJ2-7	CAISEFGGSYEQYF	TGTGCCATCAGTGAGTTTGGCGGATCCTACGAGCAGTACTTC
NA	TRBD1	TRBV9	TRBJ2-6	CASSVNYRQGALSSGANVLTF	TGTGCCAGCAGCGTAAATTATAGACAGGGCGCTCTAAGCTCTGGGGCCAACGTCCTGACTTTC
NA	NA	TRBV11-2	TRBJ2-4	CASSQNRDVADF	TGTGCCAGCAGCCAAAACCGGGACGTGGCCGACTTC
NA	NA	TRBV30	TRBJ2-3	CAWSVHLAGDTQYF	TGTGCCTGGAGTGTCCATCTAGCAGGGGATACGCAGTATTTT
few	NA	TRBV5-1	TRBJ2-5	CASSFLGDRETQYF	TGCGCCAGCAGCTTCTTGGGGGATAGGGAGACCCAGTACTTC
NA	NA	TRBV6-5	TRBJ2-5	CASQRTHQETQYF	TGTGCCAGCCAGAGGACTCACCAAGAGACCCAGTACTTC
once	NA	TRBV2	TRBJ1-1	CASRPWGASEAFF	TGTGCCAGCAGGCCTTGGGGGGCGTCTGAAGCTTTCTTT
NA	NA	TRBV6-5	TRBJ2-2	CASIRGKTGELFF	TGTGCCAGCATTAGGGGGAAAACCGGGGAGCTGTTTTTT
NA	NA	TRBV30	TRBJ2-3	CAWAPGTDTQYF	TGTGCCTGGGCTCCAGGAACAGATACGCAGTATTTT
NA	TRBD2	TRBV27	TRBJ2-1	CASSSLADPYNEQFF	TGTGCCAGCAGTTCCCTAGCGGACCCTTACAATGAGCAGTTCTTC
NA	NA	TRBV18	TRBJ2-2	CASSPPGGELFF	TGTGCCAGCTCACCACCGGGGGGGGAGCTGTTTTTT
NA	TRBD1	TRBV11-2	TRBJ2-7	CASRPIQGSSYEQYF	TGTGCCAGCAGACCTATACAGGGGTCCTCCTACGAGCAGTACTTC
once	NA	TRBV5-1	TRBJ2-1	CASSLGGNEQFF	TGCGCCAGCAGCTTGGGGGGTAATGAGCAGTTCTTC
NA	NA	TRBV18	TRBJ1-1	CARSRHGAVEAFF	TGTGCCAGGTCACGCCACGGGGCGGTTGAAGCTTTCTTT
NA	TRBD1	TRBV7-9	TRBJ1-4	CASSQPGQGAKPNEKLFF	TGTGCCAGCAGCCAACCGGGACAGGGGGCGAAGCCTAATGAAAAACTGTTTTTT
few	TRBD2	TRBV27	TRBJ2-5	CASSPPGLAGETQYF	TGTGCCAGCAGCCCACCGGGACTAGCGGGAGAGACCCAGTACTTC
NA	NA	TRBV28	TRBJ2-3	CASSGPRDSKLDTQYF	TGTGCCAGCTCGGGACCCCGGGACTCGAAACTAGATACGCAGTATTTT
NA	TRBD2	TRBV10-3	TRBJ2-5	CAIKRDRETQYF	TGTGCCATCAAGCGGGACCGGGAGACCCAGTACTTC
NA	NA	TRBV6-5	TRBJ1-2	CASSYSGFNYGYTF	TGTGCCAGCAGTTACTCTGGTTTCAACTATGGCTACACCTTC
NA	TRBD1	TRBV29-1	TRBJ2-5	CSGGTEETQYF	TGCAGCGGGGGGACAGAAGAGACCCAGTACTTC
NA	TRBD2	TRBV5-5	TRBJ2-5	CASSLGALAAQETQYF	TGTGCCAGCAGCTTGGGGGCACTAGCGGCACAAGAGACCCAGTACTTC
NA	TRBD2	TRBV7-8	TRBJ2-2	CASSLAGLAVSTGELFF	TGTGCCAGCAGCTTAGCGGGACTAGCGGTATCCACCGGGGAGCTGTTTTTT
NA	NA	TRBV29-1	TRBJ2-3	CSWWRGSSQYF	TGCAGCTGGTGGAGGGGGTCGTCGCAGTATTTT
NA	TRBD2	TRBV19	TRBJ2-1	CASSILALAGYNEQFF	TGTGCCAGTAGTATACTAGCCCTAGCGGGTTACAATGAGCAGTTCTTC